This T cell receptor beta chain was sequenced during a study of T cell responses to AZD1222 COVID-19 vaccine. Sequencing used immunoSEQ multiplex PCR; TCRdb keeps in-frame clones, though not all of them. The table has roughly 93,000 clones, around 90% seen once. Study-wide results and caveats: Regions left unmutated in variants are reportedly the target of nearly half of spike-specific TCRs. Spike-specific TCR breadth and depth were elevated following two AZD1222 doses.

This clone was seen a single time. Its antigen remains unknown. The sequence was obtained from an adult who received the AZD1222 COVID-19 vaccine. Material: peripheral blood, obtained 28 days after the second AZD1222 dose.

CDR3 DNA sequence: TGTGCCAGCAGGACCGACAGGAGCCAAGAGACCCAGTACTTC. This gives the protein CASRTDRSQETQYF. This rearrangement joins TRBV2 to TRBJ2-5; a weak D match, TRBD1 (6 bases). The length of the CDR3 is 14 residues. V was cut by 6 bases and J by 1 base, with 12 bases left in between. Germline V lookup: CDR1 SNHLY, CDR2 FYNNEI.